These T cell receptor beta chains were read from a single sample in a study of T cell therapy after organ transplantation. For these receptors, no antigen is known. Produced via immunoSEQ multiplex PCR; TCRdb's table is partial and in-frame only. The data show about 48,000 clones, approximately 94% seen once. Sequences were derived from CD8+ T cells from blood, sampled before autologous CMV-specific T cell therapy. The receptors were sampled from a human patient who had received a solid organ transplant and had CMV disease. The CDR3 runs from the conserved cysteine through the conserved F or W. The order of the fields is J gene, clone size, CDR3 length, V gene, CDR3 protein. Size is stated for part of the rows, as once, few or many counts, or as a class when the clone is expanded.

>TRBJ2-3|NA|13|TRBV5-6
CASSVGVTDTQYF
>TRBJ1-2|NA|14|TRBV29-1
CSTSPGQDHYGYTF
>TRBJ1-4|NA|15|TRBV6-5
CASGGNGGTNEKLFF
>TRBJ1-6|once|15|TRBV7-8
CASSVSIHQGSPLHF
>TRBJ1-4|once|14|TRBV6-5
CASSYAGGPEKLFF
>TRBJ2-1|once|18|TRBV27
CASSLFAMAGSSYNEQFF
>TRBJ2-7|NA|13|TRBV4-3
CASSPRRTYEQYF
>TRBJ2-7|NA|14|TRBV2
CASSEAGPQGEQYF
>TRBJ1-2|NA|15|TRBV7-2
CASSSQDVGFYGYTF
>TRBJ2-1|once|16|TRBV28
CASSPTSWGVDNEQFF
>TRBJ2-5|NA|15|TRBV30
CAWSGLAEAQETQYF